This TCR beta chain came from a study of beta chain features in type 1 diabetes. As every portion of the isolated RNA was reverse transcribed, the sequencing read expressed TCRB transcripts. The repertoire was sequenced with immunoSEQ multiplex PCR; TCRdb's copy has only in-frame clones and lacks some. The sample contains over 350,000 clones, less than 15% of which appear only once. Findings and caveats of the study: Researchers could not determine here whether HLA type influences TCRB rearrangement. Relative to healthy donors, patients appeared to have naive, central memory and Treg TCRB repertoires that were more similar.

The length of the CDR3 is 17 residues. With 1 base clipped from V and 4 bases from J, the junction kept 12 bases outside the gene matches. Per the germline V gene, CDR1 is MGHRA and CDR2 is YSYEKL. This clone was seen a handful of times. The target antigen is unknown. Sorting based on CD45RO/CCR7/CD25/CD127/CD95/CD27 separated CD4+ naive, central memory, regulatory and stem cell-like memory cells. Source material: naive CD4+ T cells from blood. This TCR was sampled from a young woman in good health. The genes are TRBV4-1 and TRBJ2-5, with 7 bases matching TRBD2. The chain's CDR3 is CASSQVRRASGGETQYF. DNA of the CDR3: TGCGCCAGCAGCCAAGTGCGCAGGGCTAGCGGTGGAGAGACCCAGTACTTC.